Given below is one T cell receptor beta chain in context. This likely traces to a read error, being one base from a far larger clone. Time point noted: before trial treatment. Primers used for first-strand cDNA, a TRAV- and TRBV-specific set, covered both alpha and beta chains. Over about 19 PCR cycles, TCRs were amplified from a constant-region primer and V-primer adapter. In vitro transcription amplified isolated mRNA. TCRdb re-derived calls from the reads in MiXCR, one entry per CDR3 protein. The table has tens of thousands of distinct CDR3 sequences, 26% seen once. CDR1 is LGHNA, CDR2 YNFKEQ, per germline. CDR3 size: 15 residues. This sample was included in a study of low-dose radiotherapy and immunotherapy resistance in tumors. On the study more broadly: Cohort 1 patients were irradiated with 0.5 Gy fractions every 2 weeks to 6.5 Gy total. Intravenous ipilimumab 1 mg/kg every six weeks was given with nivolumab 240 mg every two weeks.

Here the sequenced sample was PBMCs, taken before treatment. The J gene is TRBJ2-7, the V gene TRBV4-2; tentative D call: TRBD1 (7 bases). The J call may be faulty, since TRBJ2-3 better matches the DNA end. The TCR originated in a male donor with rectosigmoid adenocarcinoma. The CDR3 DNA reads TGTACCAGCAGCCAAGAGGGCAGGGGGGCAGATACGCAGTATTTT. Its protein product is CTSSQEGRGADTQYF.